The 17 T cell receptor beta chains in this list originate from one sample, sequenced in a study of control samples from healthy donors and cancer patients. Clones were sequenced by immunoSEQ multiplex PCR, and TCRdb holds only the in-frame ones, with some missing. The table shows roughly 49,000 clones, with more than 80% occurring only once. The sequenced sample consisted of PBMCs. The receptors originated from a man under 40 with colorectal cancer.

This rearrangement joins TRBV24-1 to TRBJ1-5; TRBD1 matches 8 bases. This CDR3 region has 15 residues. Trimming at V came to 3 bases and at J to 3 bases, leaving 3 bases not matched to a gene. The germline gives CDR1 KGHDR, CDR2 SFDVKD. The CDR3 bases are TGTGCCACCAGTGATGGACAGGGAGTCAATCAGCCCCAGCATTTT. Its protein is CATSDGQGVNQPQHF.

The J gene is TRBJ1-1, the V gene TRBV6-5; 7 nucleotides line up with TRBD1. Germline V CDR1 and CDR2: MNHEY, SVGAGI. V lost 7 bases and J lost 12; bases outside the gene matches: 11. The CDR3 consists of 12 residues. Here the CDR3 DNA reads TGTGCCAGCACCTCTACCTCAGGGGGGACTTTCTTT. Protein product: CASTSTSGGTFF.

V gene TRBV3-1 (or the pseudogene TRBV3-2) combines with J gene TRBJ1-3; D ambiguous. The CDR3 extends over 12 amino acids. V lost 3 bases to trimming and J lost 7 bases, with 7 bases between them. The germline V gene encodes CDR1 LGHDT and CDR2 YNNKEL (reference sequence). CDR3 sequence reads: CASSHLSNTIYF. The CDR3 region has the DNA TGTGCCAGCAGCCACTTAAGTAACACCATATATTTT.

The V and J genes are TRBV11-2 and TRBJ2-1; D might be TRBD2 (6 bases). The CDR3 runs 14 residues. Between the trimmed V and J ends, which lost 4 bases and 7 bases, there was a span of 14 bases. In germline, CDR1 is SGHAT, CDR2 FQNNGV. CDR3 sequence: CASSSPWGENEQFF. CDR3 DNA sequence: TGTGCCAGCAGCTCTCCTTGGGGGGAGAATGAGCAGTTCTTC. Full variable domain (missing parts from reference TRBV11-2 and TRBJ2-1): EAGVAQSPRYKIIEKRQSVAFWCNPISGHATLYWYQQILGQGPKLLIQFQNNGVVDDSQLPKDRFSAERLKGVDSTLKIQPAKLEDSAVYLCASSSPWGENEQFFGPGTRLTVL.

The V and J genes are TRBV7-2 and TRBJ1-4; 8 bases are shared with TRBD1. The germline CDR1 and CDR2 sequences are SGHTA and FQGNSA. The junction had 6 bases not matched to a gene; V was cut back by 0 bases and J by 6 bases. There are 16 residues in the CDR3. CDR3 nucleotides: TGTGCCAGCAGCTTAGCAGCCGGACAGGGCCATGAAAAACTGTTTTTT. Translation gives CASSLAAGQGHEKLFF. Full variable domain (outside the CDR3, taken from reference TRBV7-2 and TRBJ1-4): GAGVSQSPSNKVTEKGKDVELRCDPISGHTALYWYRQSLGQGLEFLIYFQGNSAPDKSGLPSDRFSAERTGGSVSTLTIQRTQQEDSAVYLCASSLAAGQGHEKLFFGSGTQLSVL.

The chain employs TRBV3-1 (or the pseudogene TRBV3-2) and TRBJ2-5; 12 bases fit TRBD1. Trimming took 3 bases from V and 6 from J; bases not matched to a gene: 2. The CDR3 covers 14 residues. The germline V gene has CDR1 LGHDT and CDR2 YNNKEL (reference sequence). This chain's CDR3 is CASSQGQGAKTQYF. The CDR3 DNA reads TGTGCCAGCAGCCAGGGACAGGGGGCAAAGACCCAGTACTTC.

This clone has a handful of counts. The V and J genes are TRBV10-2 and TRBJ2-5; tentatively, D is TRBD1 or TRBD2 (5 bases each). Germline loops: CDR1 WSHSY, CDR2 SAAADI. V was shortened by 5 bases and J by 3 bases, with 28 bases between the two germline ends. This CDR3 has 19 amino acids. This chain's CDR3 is CASSWGLWGVRGRKETQYF. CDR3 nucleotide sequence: TGCGCCAGCAGTTGGGGGTTATGGGGCGTAAGGGGACGTAAAGAGACCCAGTACTTC.

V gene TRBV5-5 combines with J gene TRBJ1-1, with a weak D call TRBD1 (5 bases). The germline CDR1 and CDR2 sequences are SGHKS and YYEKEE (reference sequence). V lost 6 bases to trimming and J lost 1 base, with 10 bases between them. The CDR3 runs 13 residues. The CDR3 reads CASIPTANTEAFF. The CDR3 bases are TGTGCCAGCATCCCGACAGCGAACACTGAAGCTTTCTTT.

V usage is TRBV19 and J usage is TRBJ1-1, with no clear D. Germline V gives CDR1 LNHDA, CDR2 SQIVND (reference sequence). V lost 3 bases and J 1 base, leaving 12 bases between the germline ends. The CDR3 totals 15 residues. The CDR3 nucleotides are TGTGCCAGTAGTATTAATTTGGGGTGGAACACTGAAGCTTTCTTT. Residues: CASSINLGWNTEAFF.

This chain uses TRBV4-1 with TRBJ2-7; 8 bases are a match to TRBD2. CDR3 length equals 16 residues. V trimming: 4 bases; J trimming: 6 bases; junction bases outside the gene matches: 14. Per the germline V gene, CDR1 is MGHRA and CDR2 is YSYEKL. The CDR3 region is CASSRSPGLEAGEQYV. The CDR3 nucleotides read TGCGCCAGCAGCCGCTCCCCGGGACTAGAAGCGGGCGAGCAGTACGTC.

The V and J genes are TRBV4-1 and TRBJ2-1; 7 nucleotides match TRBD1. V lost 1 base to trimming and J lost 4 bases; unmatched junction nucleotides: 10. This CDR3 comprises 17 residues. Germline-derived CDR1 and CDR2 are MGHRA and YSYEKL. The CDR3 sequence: CASSQVVRGKGYNEQFF. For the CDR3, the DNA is TGCGCCAGCAGCCAAGTCGTCAGGGGGAAAGGATACAATGAGCAGTTCTTC.

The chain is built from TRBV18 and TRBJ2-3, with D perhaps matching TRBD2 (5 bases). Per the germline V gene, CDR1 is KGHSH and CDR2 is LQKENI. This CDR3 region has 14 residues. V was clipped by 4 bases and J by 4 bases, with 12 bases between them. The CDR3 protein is CASSLHGESDTQYF. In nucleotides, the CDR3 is TGTGCCAGCTCACTGCATGGGGAGTCAGATACGCAGTATTTT.

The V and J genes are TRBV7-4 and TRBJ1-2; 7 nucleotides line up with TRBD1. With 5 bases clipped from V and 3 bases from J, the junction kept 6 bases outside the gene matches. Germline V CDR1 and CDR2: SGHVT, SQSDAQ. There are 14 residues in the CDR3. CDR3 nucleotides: TGTGCCAGCAGCGATATACAGGGGTACTATGGCTACACCTTC. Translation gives CASSDIQGYYGYTF.

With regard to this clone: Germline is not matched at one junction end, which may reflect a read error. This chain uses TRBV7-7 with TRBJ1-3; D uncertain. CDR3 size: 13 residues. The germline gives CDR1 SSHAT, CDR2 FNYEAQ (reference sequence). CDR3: CASSLSAGNTIYF. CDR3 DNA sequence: TGTGCTAGCAGCTTATCGGCTGGAAACACCATATATTTT.

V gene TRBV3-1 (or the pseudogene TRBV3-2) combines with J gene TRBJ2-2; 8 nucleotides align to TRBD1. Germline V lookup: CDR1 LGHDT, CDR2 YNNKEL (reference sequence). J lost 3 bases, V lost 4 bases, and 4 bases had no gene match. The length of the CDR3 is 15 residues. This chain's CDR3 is CASSPGTGYTGELFF. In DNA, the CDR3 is TGTGCCAGCAGCCCGGGGACAGGATACACCGGGGAGCTGTTTTTT.

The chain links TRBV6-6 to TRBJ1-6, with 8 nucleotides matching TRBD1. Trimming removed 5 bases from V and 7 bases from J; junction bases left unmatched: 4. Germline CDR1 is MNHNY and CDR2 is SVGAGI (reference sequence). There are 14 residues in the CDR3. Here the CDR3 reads CASSPQGENSPLHF. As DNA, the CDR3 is TGTGCCAGCAGTCCACAGGGGGAGAATTCACCCCTCCACTTT.

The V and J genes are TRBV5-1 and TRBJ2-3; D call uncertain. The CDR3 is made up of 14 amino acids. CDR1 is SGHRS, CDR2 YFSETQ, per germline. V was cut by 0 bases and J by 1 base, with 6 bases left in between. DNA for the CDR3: TGCGCCAGCAGCTTGGTGCAGGGCACAGATACGCAGTATTTT. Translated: CASSLVQGTDTQYF.